The 26 T cell receptor beta chains below come from one sample, sequenced in a study of blood T cells in healthy people across ages (dated by TCRdb to between 2015 and 2016). The method behind the library was 5' RACE. Reads for this sample came from an Illumina HiSeq 2500. The second PCR ran for about 7 to 11 cycles and used a J-beta primer mix along with a sample-barcoded 5' primer. The raw public reads went through TCRdb reprocessing: fastp at Q25, MiXCR clone calling, in-frame beta chains kept. Rows with one shared CDR3 protein collapse into an entry with the most common genes and DNA. The sample profile shows over 550,000 distinct CDR3 sequences; roughly 30% of them were found once. The leading ten clones occupy around 16% of the sample. The specimen was blood. The receptor set was obtained from an elderly woman in good health.

In its sample, this clonotype was seen many times. This sequence joins TRBV20-1 and TRBJ2-7; 7 bases align to TRBD1. There are 13 residues in the CDR3. Per the germline V gene, CDR1 is DFQATT and CDR2 is SNEGSKA (reference sequence). V was clipped by 6 bases and J by 2 bases; unmatched bases: 7. CDR3 coding DNA: TGCAGTGCCCACGACAGGGTAACCTACGAGCAGTACTTC. This encodes CSAHDRVTYEQYF.

Of note for this clonotype: It may be a read error: a sequence one base away is much more abundant. The chain uses TRBV12-3 or TRBV12-4 and TRBJ2-3, with unresolved D. This CDR3 is built from 14 residues. V lost 7 bases and J 1 base, leaving 12 bases between the germline ends. The CDR3 coding sequence is TGTGCCAGCACTCGGCGATCCGGCACAGATACGCAGTATTTT. Amino acids: CASTRRSGTDTQYF.

In this sample, this clonotype turned up many times. The chain recombines TRBV7-2 with TRBJ2-7, with 9 nucleotides matching TRBD1. CDR1 is SGHTA and CDR2 is FQGNSA in the germline V gene. The CDR3 spans 15 residues. The V segment lost 5 bases and the J segment 2 bases; nucleotides outside the gene matches: 7. CDR3 DNA: TGTGCCAGCAGCAAACAGGGGGCCTTACCCTACGAGCAGTACTTC. Translation gives CASSKQGALPYEQYF.

This clonotype was seen many times. The genes are TRBV20-1 and TRBJ2-3; 8 bases line up with TRBD2. CDR1 is DFQATT and CDR2 is SNEGSKA in the germline V gene (reference sequence). The CDR3 spans 13 residues. J lost 9 bases, V lost 6 bases, and 11 bases had no gene match. CDR3 sequence: CSAVLSGVWTQYF. For the CDR3, the DNA is TGCAGTGCCGTACTTAGCGGGGTTTGGACGCAGTATTTT.

V and J are TRBV27 and TRBJ1-4; D uncertain. V lost 3 bases and J 5 bases, leaving 10 bases between the germline ends. The germline V gene has CDR1 MNHEY and CDR2 SMNVEV (reference sequence). The CDR3 extends over 14 amino acids. CDR3 sequence reads: CASSFSGTNEKLFF. The DNA for the CDR3 is TGTGCCAGCAGTTTTTCGGGCACGAATGAAAAACTGTTTTTT.

This chain links TRBV5-1 with TRBJ1-4; tentative D call: TRBD1 (6 bases). Germline CDR1 reads SGHRS; CDR2 reads YFSETQ. The CDR3 loop spans 14 amino acids. Trimming removed 0 bases at V and 10 bases at J, with 13 bases between. The CDR3 reads CASSLADRGGKLFF. CDR3 bases: TGCGCCAGCAGCTTGGCGGATAGGGGGGGAAAACTGTTTTTT.

This rearrangement joins TRBV5-8 to TRBJ1-5; tentatively, D is TRBD1 (6 bases). CDR1 is SGHTS and CDR2 is YDEGEE in the germline V gene. V lost 1 base and J 5 bases, leaving 13 bases between the germline ends. The CDR3 contains 15 residues. CDR3 DNA: TGTGCCAGCAGCTTGCATCGGTACAGGGATCAGCCCCAGCATTTT. It specifies CASSLHRYRDQPQHF.

This clonotype was seen ten or more times. The rearrangement joins TRBV7-2 to TRBJ1-6; no clear D gene. V was shortened by 0 bases and J by 7 bases, with 19 bases between the two germline ends. The CDR3 spans 18 residues. CDR1 is SGHTA and CDR2 is FQGNSA in the germline V gene. The DNA for the CDR3 is TGTGCCAGCAGCTTAGCGTACAGTTCTGGGGAATGGAATTCACCCCTCCACTTT. Encoded protein: CASSLAYSSGEWNSPLHF.

This chain uses TRBV6-6 with TRBJ2-1; 7 nucleotides match TRBD1. The CDR3 has 16 residues. Losses at the gene ends were 6 bases for V and 3 bases for J; bases not matched to a gene: 11. Germline CDR1 reads MNHNY; CDR2 reads SVGAGI (reference sequence). The CDR3 DNA is TGTGCCAGCAGAAACCCCCCGGGACAGCTCTACAATGAGCAGTTCTTC. This sequence encodes CASRNPPGQLYNEQFF.

The chain employs TRBV27 and TRBJ2-7, with TRBD2 matching over 11 bases. The CDR3 covers 14 residues. Looked up from germline, CDR1 is MNHEY and CDR2 is SMNVEV (reference sequence). The junction had 5 bases not matched to a gene; V was cut back by 8 bases and J by 2 bases. CDR3 amino acids: CASAGTSGPYEQYF. The CDR3 bases are TGTGCCAGCGCCGGGACTAGCGGCCCCTACGAGCAGTACTTC.

Remarks on this clonotype: This may be a read error, as it is one base from a much larger clone. V is TRBV29-1 and J is TRBJ2-1, with D possibly matching TRBD2 (6 bases). Trimming cost V 7 bases and J 8 bases, with 15 bases left between them. This CDR3 is 12 amino acids long. Looked up from germline, CDR1 is SQVTM and CDR2 is ANQGSEA. CDR3 DNA: TGCAGCGGTGATAGTTCGGGGGATGAGCAGTTCTTC. Protein product: CSGDSSGDEQFF.

The table lists this clonotype with many counts. This chain uses TRBV20-1 with TRBJ1-6; the D gene is possibly TRBD1 (6 bases). Germline V gene lookup returns CDR1 DFQATT and CDR2 SNEGSKA (reference sequence). V was trimmed by 3 bases and J by 10 bases, leaving 10 bases between them. CDR3 size: 12 residues. The CDR3 region is CSARGANSPLHF. CDR3 DNA: TGCAGTGCTAGGGGGGCAAACTCACCCCTCCACTTT.

Regarding this clonotype: A single base separates this from a much larger clone, so it may be a read error. The V call is TRBV12-3 or TRBV12-4, the J call TRBJ2-7; D is unclear. The CDR3 consists of 13 residues. V dropped 4 bases and J dropped 6 bases, with 13 bases sitting between them. CDR3 sequence reads: CASSSDSGGEQYF. The CDR3 DNA sequence: TGTGCCAGCAGTTCCGATTCCGGCGGCGAGCAGTACTTC.

The chain employs TRBV20-1 and TRBJ2-5, with 10 positions matching TRBD1. Germline loops: CDR1 DFQATT, CDR2 SNEGSKA (reference sequence). V dropped 1 base and J dropped 5; count of bases not matched to a gene: 10. CDR3 length: 16 amino acids. CDR3 in DNA: TGCAGTGCTAGAGCCGGACACAGACAGGGGGCTGAGACCCAGTACTTC. Residues: CSARAGHRQGAETQYF.

The V gene is TRBV7-9, the J gene TRBJ1-1, with D uncertain. The V end lost 5 bases, the J end lost 10 bases, and 14 bases lay between the germline ends. Germline CDR1 SEHNR, CDR2 FQNEAQ (reference sequence). This CDR3 spans 12 amino acids. As DNA, the CDR3 is TGTGCCAGCAGCCGGATCGACTTTGGAGCTTTCTTT. As protein: CASSRIDFGAFF.

Worth noting for this clonotype: This sequence may be a read error, since a much larger clone differs from it by one base. The chain is built from TRBV12-3 or TRBV12-4 and TRBJ1-2, with no clear D. This CDR3 comprises 14 residues. CDR3 sequence reads: CVSTRRGDGNGYTF. CDR3 nucleotides: TGTGTCAGCACCAGGCGGGGTGATGGGAATGGCTACACCTTC.

About this clonotype: This sequence may be a read error, since a much larger clone differs from it by one base. The rearrangement joins TRBV20-1 to TRBJ2-1, with 15 bases fitting TRBD2. This CDR3 has 14 amino acids. Germline values: CDR1 DFQATT, CDR2 SNEGSKA (reference sequence). This CDR3 reads CGGSPGLAGGEQFF. The CDR3 DNA reads TGCGGTGGATCTCCGGGACTAGCGGGGGGTGAGCAGTTCTTC.

This clonotype was recorded once. A much larger clone differs from this one at a single base, so this may be a read error. J is TRBJ1-2 and V is TRBV10-3; TRBD1 aligns across 9 bases. The CDR3 is 12 residues long. Germline V gene data show CDR1 as ENHRY and CDR2 as SYGVKD. Trimming took 10 bases from V and 5 from J; bases not matched to a gene: 5. The CDR3 DNA is TGTGCCAGCAGGGGACAGGGATATGGCTACACCTTC. This gives the protein CASRGQGYGYTF.

Points on this clonotype: A much larger clone is a single base away; this may be a read error. CDR3 loop: CASSSRLAGGLNTDAQYF. CDR3 nucleotides: TGTGCCAGCAGCTCAAGACTAGCGGGGGGGTTGAACACAGATGCGCAGTATTTT. The chain couples TRBV7-2 to TRBJ2-3; 14 positions match TRBD2. The germline V gene has CDR1 SGHTA and CDR2 FQGNSA. This CDR3 is built from 18 residues.

This clonotype was recorded many times. The genes are TRBV6-1 and TRBJ2-5; 10 bases are a match to TRBD2. This CDR3 contains 19 residues. V gave up 7 bases and J gave up 0 bases; unmatched junction bases: 17. Germline-derived CDR1 and CDR2 are MNHNS and SASEGT. CDR3 amino acids: CASITGRASGGFYQETQYF. DNA for the CDR3: TGTGCCAGCATCACCGGGAGGGCTAGCGGGGGTTTCTACCAAGAGACCCAGTACTTC.

This clonotype was seen at least ten times. The V call is TRBV12-3 or TRBV12-4, the J call TRBJ1-2; D perhaps matches TRBD1 (6 bases). This CDR3 has 15 amino acids. V dropped 4 bases and J dropped 4 bases, with 16 bases sitting between them. The CDR3 DNA reads as TGTGCCAGCAGTTCCGGCGGGGGCGACGGCTATGGCTACACCTTC. It is translated as CASSSGGGDGYGYTF.

The chain carries TRBV7-9 and TRBJ2-3; 9 nucleotides align to TRBD2. CDR3 length equals 17 residues. V was clipped by 5 bases and J by 3 bases; unmatched bases: 12. Germline values: CDR1 SEHNR, CDR2 FQNEAQ (reference sequence). The DNA for the CDR3 is TGTGCCAGCAGCGTCGGATGGAGCGGGGGGCAGACAGATACGCAGTATTTT. It encodes CASSVGWSGGQTDTQYF.

In its sample, this clonotype was seen many times. The genes are TRBV10-3 and TRBJ2-1; D unclear. Germline loops: CDR1 ENHRY, CDR2 SYGVKD. The CDR3 covers 13 residues. Between the trimmed V and J ends, which lost 5 bases and 5 bases, there was a span of 10 bases. Here the CDR3 DNA reads TGTGCCATCAGTCGGACCCTAGACAATGAGCAGTTCTTC. Protein product: CAISRTLDNEQFF.

The chain carries TRBV7-2 and TRBJ1-5; D gene unclear. Deletions cut 2 bases from V and 1 base from J, with 12 bases between. CDR1 is SGHTA and CDR2 is FQGNSA in the germline V gene. CDR3 size: 16 residues. The CDR3 bases are TGTGCCAGCAGCTTATCCCACAGCCTCAGCAATCAGCCCCAGCATTTT. It encodes CASSLSHSLSNQPQHF.

The chain employs TRBV4-2 and TRBJ2-1; no definite D call. Germline lookup yields CDR1 LGHNA and CDR2 YNFKEQ. The CDR3 runs to 15 residues. The V gene lost 6 bases and the J gene lost 0 bases, with 12 bases spanning the gap. DNA for the CDR3: TGTGCCAGCAGTGACATCCTTAGCTCCTACAATGAGCAGTTCTTC. Translated, it gives CASSDILSSYNEQFF.

This chain joins TRBV20-1 and TRBJ1-2; no firm D call. The ends were cut back, 6 bases at V and 1 base at J, with 12 bases in the middle. The V gene's germline CDR1 is DFQATT and CDR2 SNEGSKA (reference sequence). This CDR3 contains 13 residues. CDR3 nucleotides: TGCAGTGCAAACCGGGGAGTTAACTATGGCTACACCTTC. This gives the protein CSANRGVNYGYTF.